The 9 T cell receptor beta chains listed next were all sequenced from one sample in a study of blood T cell repertoires in COVID-19. Profiling relied on immunoSEQ multiplex PCR, and the TCRdb table lists in-frame clones only, not all of them. The data show 200,000 to 250,000 clones, about 90% seen once. Sequencing used PBMCs or T cells enriched from blood (not recorded which). Receptors were obtained from a woman under 30 who had recovered from COVID-19.

The J gene is TRBJ1-1, the V gene TRBV5-1; no definite D call. The CDR3 runs 13 residues. CDR1 is SGHRS and CDR2 is YFSETQ in the germline V gene. Trimming removed 4 bases at V and 4 bases at J, with 11 bases between. The CDR3 DNA reads TGCGCCAGCAGCATACGGGAGTTCACTGAAGCTTTCTTT. It codes for CASSIREFTEAFF.

As concerns this clone: This CDR3 is also generated by other DNA sequences in the sample. The chain recombines TRBV28 with TRBJ1-5; the D is unclear. V was shortened by 2 bases and J by 3 bases, with 2 bases between the two germline ends. CDR1 and CDR2 (germline): MDHEN, SYDVKM. This CDR3 region has 12 residues. CDR3: CASSLLNQPQHF. CDR3 nucleotides: TGTGCCAGCAGTTTACTCAATCAGCCCCAGCATTTT.

The V call is TRBV6-6, the J call TRBJ2-7; tentatively, D is TRBD1 (6 bases). This CDR3 has 16 residues. Trimming stripped 5 bases from V and 0 bases from J, with 17 bases between. Per germline, CDR1 MNHNY and CDR2 SVGAGI (reference sequence). For the CDR3, the DNA is TGTGCCAGCAGTATAATCCTCGGGACACACTCCTACGAGCAGTACTTC. It codes for CASSIILGTHSYEQYF.

Notes on this clone: Other DNA variants within this sample encode the same CDR3. The chain's CDR3 is CASSVGQGANYGYTF. CDR3 in DNA: TGTGCCAGCAGCGTAGGACAGGGGGCGAACTATGGCTACACCTTC. The chain couples TRBV9 to TRBJ1-2; 10 bases map to TRBD1. CDR3 size: 15 residues. The V gene's germline CDR1 is SGDLS and CDR2 YYNGEE. Unmatched junction bases numbered 1, after V lost 0 bases and J lost 2 bases.

This CDR3 reads CASAVGELFF. The CDR3 DNA reads TGTGCCAGCGCAGTCGGGGAGCTGTTTTTT. The chain combines TRBV2 with TRBJ2-2; D unclear. The CDR3 consists of 10 residues. From germline, CDR1 is SNHLY and CDR2 FYNNEI. Trimming took off 8 bases at V and 7 bases at J, with 5 bases between the two ends.

This chain connects TRBV18 to TRBJ2-2; the match to TRBD2 covers 8 bases. The CDR3 totals 18 residues. V shed 3 bases and J 4 bases; nucleotides not matched to a gene: 13. Germline CDR1 is KGHSH and CDR2 is LQKENI. In DNA form, the CDR3 reads TGTGCCAGCTCACCTCCGGTCCGCCGGGCGGGAGGCACCGGGGAGCTGTTTTTT. Protein: CASSPPVRRAGGTGELFF.

This chain connects TRBV28 to TRBJ2-1; TRBD2 matches 13 bases. Germline trimming cut 4 bases from V and 8 bases from J; bases unmatched to any gene: 11. Germline V lookup: CDR1 MDHEN, CDR2 SYDVKM. This CDR3 is 17 amino acids long. CDR3 protein: CASSSFRTSGSTDEQFF. The DNA for the CDR3 is TGTGCCAGCAGTTCGTTTCGGACTAGCGGGAGTACTGATGAGCAGTTCTTC.

The chain joins TRBV7-8 to TRBJ2-1; no clear D gene. CDR1 is SGHVS and CDR2 is FQNEAQ in the germline V gene. This CDR3 is 12 amino acids long. Trimming left V 4 bases short and J 5 bases short, with 6 bases between. The CDR3 region has the DNA TGTGCCAGCAGCTCCCAGAACAATGAGCAGTTCTTC. Translation gives CASSSQNNEQFF.

The rearrangement joins TRBV5-6 to TRBJ2-7; D is possibly TRBD2 (6 bases). V was cut by 4 bases and J by 5 bases, with 16 bases left in between. The CDR3 consists of 14 residues. Germline loops: CDR1 SGHDT, CDR2 YYEEEE. For the CDR3, the DNA is TGTGCCAGCAGCCTCGCGCGGGATGTCGACGAGCAGTACTTC. Translating it yields CASSLARDVDEQYF. Combining the CDR3 with reference TRBV5-6 and TRBJ2-7 gives the whole variable domain DAGVTQSPTHLIKTRGQQVTLRCSPKSGHDTVSWYQQALGQGPQFIFQYYEEEERQRGNFPDRFSGHQFPNYSSELNVNALLLGDSALYLCASSLARDVDEQYFGPGTRLTVT.